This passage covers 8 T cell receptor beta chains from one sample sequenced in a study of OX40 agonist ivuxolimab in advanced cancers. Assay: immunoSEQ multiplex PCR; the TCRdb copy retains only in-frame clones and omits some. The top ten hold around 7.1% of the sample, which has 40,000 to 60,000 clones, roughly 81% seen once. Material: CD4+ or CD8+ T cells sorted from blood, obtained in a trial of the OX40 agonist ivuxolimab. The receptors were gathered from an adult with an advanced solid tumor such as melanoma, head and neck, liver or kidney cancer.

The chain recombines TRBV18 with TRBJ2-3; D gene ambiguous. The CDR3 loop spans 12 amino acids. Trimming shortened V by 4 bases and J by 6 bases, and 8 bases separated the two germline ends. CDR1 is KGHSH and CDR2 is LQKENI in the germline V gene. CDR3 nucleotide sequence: TGTGCCAGCTCACTCGCCGAGGATACGCAGTATTTT. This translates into CASSLAEDTQYF.

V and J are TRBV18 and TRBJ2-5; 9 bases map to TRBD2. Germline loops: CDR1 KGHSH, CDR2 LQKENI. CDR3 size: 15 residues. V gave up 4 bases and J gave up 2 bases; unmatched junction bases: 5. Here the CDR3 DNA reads TGTGCCAGCTCACAATTAGCGGGAGTACAAGAGACCCAGTACTTC. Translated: CASSQLAGVQETQYF. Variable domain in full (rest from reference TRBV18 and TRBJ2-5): NAGVMQNPRHLVRRRGQEARLRCSPMKGHSHVYWYRQLPEEGLKFMVYLQKENIIDESGMPKERFSAEFPKEGPSILRIQQVVRGDSAAYFCASSQLAGVQETQYFGPGTRLLVL.

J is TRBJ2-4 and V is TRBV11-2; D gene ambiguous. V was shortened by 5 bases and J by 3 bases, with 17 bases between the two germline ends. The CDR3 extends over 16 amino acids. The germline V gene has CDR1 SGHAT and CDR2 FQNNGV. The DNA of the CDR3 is TGTGCCAGCAGCCCGATCCGGCAGTCTGTCAAAAACATTCAGTACTTC. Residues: CASSPIRQSVKNIQYF.

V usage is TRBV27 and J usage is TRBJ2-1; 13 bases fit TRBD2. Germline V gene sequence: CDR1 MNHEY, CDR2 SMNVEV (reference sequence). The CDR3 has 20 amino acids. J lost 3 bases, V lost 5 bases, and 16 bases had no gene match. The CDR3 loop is CASSLTGLAGVMGYYNEQFF. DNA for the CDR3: TGTGCCAGCAGTCTAACTGGACTAGCGGGAGTCATGGGCTACTACAATGAGCAGTTCTTC.

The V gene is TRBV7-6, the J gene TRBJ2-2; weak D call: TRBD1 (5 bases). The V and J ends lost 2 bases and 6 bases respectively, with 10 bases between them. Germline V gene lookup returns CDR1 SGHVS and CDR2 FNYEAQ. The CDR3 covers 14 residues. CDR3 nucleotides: TGTGCCAGCAGCTTAAGCAGGGCCGCCGGGGAGCTGTTTTTT. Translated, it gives CASSLSRAAGELFF.

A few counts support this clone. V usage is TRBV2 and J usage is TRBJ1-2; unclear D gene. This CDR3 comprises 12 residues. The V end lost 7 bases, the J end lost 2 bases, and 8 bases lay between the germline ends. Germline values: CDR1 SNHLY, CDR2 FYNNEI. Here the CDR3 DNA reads TGTGCCAGCAAAGACCGAAACTATGGCTACACCTTC. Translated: CASKDRNYGYTF.

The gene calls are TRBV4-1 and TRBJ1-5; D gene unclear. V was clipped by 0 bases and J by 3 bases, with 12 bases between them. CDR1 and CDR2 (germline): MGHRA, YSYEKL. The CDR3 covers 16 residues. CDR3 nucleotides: TGCGCCAGCAGCCAAGATCAATCAGTGCTCAATCAGCCCCAGCATTTT. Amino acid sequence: CASSQDQSVLNQPQHF.

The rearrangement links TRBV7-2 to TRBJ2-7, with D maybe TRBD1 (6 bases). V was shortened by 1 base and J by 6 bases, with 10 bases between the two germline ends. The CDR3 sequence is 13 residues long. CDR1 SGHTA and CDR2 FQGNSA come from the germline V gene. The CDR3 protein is CASSLGGPGEQYF. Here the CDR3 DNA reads TGTGCCAGCAGCTTAGGGGGGCCGGGCGAGCAGTACTTC.